One sample yielded the 27 T cell receptor beta chains listed below, sequenced in a study of T cell responses to AZD1222 COVID-19 vaccine. Generated by immunoSEQ multiplex PCR, the TCRdb table keeps only in-frame clones and is missing some. This table has 100,000 to 150,000 clones, roughly nine tenths appearing once. The sequencing here drew on peripheral blood, taken on day 0 of AZD1222 vaccination. All receptors derive from an adult in good health.

This chain uses TRBV19 with TRBJ1-5; maybe TRBD1 (5 bases). CDR3 length equals 15 residues. V was pared by 7 bases and J by 3 bases, with 16 bases between. Per germline, CDR1 LNHDA and CDR2 SQIVND (reference sequence). The CDR3 nucleotides read TGTGCCAGTAAGGTGTCGGCAGGGACCAATCAGCCCCAGCATTTT. Amino acid sequence: CASKVSAGTNQPQHF.

This clone was observed a few times. The chain is built from TRBV5-1 and TRBJ2-5, with a weak D call TRBD1 (6 bases). V shed 4 bases and J shed 1 base, with 11 bases lying between them. The CDR3 contains 14 residues. Germline values: CDR1 SGHRS, CDR2 YFSETQ. The chain's CDR3 is CASSPRTVQETQYF. The CDR3 nucleotides are TGCGCCAGCAGCCCAAGGACAGTCCAAGAGACCCAGTACTTC.

V and J are TRBV4-2 and TRBJ1-2; D gene ambiguous. The V gene's germline CDR1 is LGHNA and CDR2 YNFKEQ. V shed 6 bases and J shed 7 bases, with 18 bases lying between them. This CDR3 is built from 14 residues. CDR3 nucleotide sequence: TGTGCCAGCAGAGGATCTGGACCACGTCCTGGCTACACCTTC. It specifies CASRGSGPRPGYTF.

V is TRBV3-1 (or the pseudogene TRBV3-2) and J is TRBJ2-5; 7 nucleotides agree with TRBD2. The CDR3 loop spans 16 amino acids. Per germline, CDR1 LGHDT and CDR2 YNNKEL (reference sequence). The V gene end was trimmed by 2 bases and the J gene end by 2 bases; junction bases not matched to a gene: 8. The CDR3 nucleotides are TGTGCCAGCAGCCAAAGTCTAGCGGCGGGACAAGAGACCCAGTACTTC. It specifies CASSQSLAAGQETQYF.

The chain carries TRBV2 and TRBJ1-4; 8 bases align to TRBD1. This CDR3 is 17 amino acids long. The V segment lost 4 bases and the J segment 0 bases; nucleotides outside the gene matches: 7. The germline gives CDR1 SNHLY, CDR2 FYNNEI. The CDR3 protein is CASSVFDRGPTNEKLFF. The DNA for the CDR3 is TGTGCCAGCAGTGTTTTCGACAGGGGCCCAACTAATGAAAAACTGTTTTTT.

The V gene is TRBV18, the J gene TRBJ2-2, with D unresolved. Trimming cost V 2 bases and J 5 bases, with 6 bases left between them. Germline V lookup: CDR1 KGHSH, CDR2 LQKENI. This CDR3 contains 13 residues. This chain's CDR3 is CASSPEATGELFF. DNA for the CDR3: TGTGCCAGCTCACCAGAGGCGACCGGGGAGCTGTTTTTT.

The chain links TRBV29-1 to TRBJ1-1, with 12 bases aligning to TRBD1. V lost 2 bases, J lost 0 bases, and 16 bases stayed unmatched. Germline V lookup: CDR1 SQVTM, CDR2 ANQGSEA. The CDR3 loop spans 20 amino acids. The CDR3 region is CSVESAGTGGHTFMNTEAFF. CDR3 bases: TGCAGCGTTGAAAGCGCCGGGACAGGGGGCCACACTTTCATGAACACTGAAGCTTTCTTT.

The J gene is TRBJ1-3, the V gene TRBV12-3 or TRBV12-4; D remains ambiguous. This CDR3 is 12 amino acids long. Deletions cut 3 bases from V and 4 bases from J, with 4 bases between. The CDR3, as DNA: TGTGCCAGCAGTTTGAGGGGAAACACCATATATTTT. Amino acid sequence: CASSLRGNTIYF.

This clone was detected once. The CDR3 protein is CASSTWTELLKGNTIYF. In nucleotides, the CDR3 is TGTGCCAGCAGCACTTGGACGGAGCTCTTAAAGGGAAACACCATATATTTT. This rearrangement joins TRBV21-1 to TRBJ1-3. TRBV21-1 is given as a pseudogene. The CDR3 has 17 residues.

The rearrangement uses TRBV19 and TRBJ2-3; D is uncertain. V dropped 6 bases and J dropped 0 bases, with 19 bases sitting between them. The CDR3 has 17 residues. CDR1 is LNHDA, CDR2 SQIVND, per germline (reference sequence). The CDR3 nucleotides read TGTGCCAGTAGACCCCTCCCTTCGGGCGCTAGCACAGATACGCAGTATTTT. It translates to CASRPLPSGASTDTQYF.

The V and J genes are TRBV2 and TRBJ1-2; tentative D call: TRBD1 (5 bases). V was trimmed by 7 bases and J by 1 base, leaving 16 bases between them. CDR3 length equals 15 residues. The germline V gene has CDR1 SNHLY and CDR2 FYNNEI. In DNA, the CDR3 is TGTGCCAGCACCTCCGGGCAGGGCGGTAACTATGGCTACACCTTC. As protein: CASTSGQGGNYGYTF.

The chain carries TRBV30 and TRBJ2-3; 8 bases map to TRBD2. Per the germline V gene, CDR1 is GTSNPN and CDR2 is SVGIG (reference sequence). The ends lost 3 bases at V and 6 bases at J; junction bases unmatched: 2. CDR3 length: 12 amino acids. In nucleotides, the CDR3 is TGTGCCTGGAGCCCGGGGGGGGATACGCAGTATTTT. It is translated as CAWSPGGDTQYF.

CDR3 in amino acids: CASTPSGGGYTF. The CDR3 coding sequence is TGTGCCAGCACCCCTTCCGGGGGTGGCTACACCTTC. This rearrangement joins TRBV28 to TRBJ1-2; possible D gene TRBD1, 5 bases. The germline gives CDR1 MDHEN, CDR2 SYDVKM. The CDR3 sequence is 12 residues long. Deletions cut 7 bases from V and 7 bases from J, with 13 bases between.

The chain carries TRBV29-1 and TRBJ1-2; D uncertain. The germline V gene encodes CDR1 SQVTM and CDR2 ANQGSEA. The CDR3 has 10 residues. With 4 bases removed from V and 7 bases from J, the gap between germline ends came to 7 bases. This CDR3 is CSVGVGGYTF. CDR3 nucleotide sequence: TGCAGCGTTGGGGTAGGTGGCTACACCTTC.

The chain joins TRBV6-5 to TRBJ2-2; no definite D call. This CDR3 has 13 residues. Germline values: CDR1 MNHEY, CDR2 SVGAGI. The V end lost 8 bases, the J end lost 6 bases, and 13 bases lay between the germline ends. The CDR3: CASWKIRAGELFF. DNA of the CDR3: TGTGCCAGCTGGAAGATCCGGGCCGGGGAGCTGTTTTTT.

The chain joins TRBV28 to TRBJ1-1, with a weak D call TRBD1 (6 bases). This CDR3 region has 11 residues. Germline V gene sequence: CDR1 MDHEN, CDR2 SYDVKM. V lost 6 bases and J 11 bases, leaving 13 bases between the germline ends. As DNA, the CDR3 is TGTGCCAGCAGCGAGAGGGGGACCGCTTTCTTT. Amino acids: CASSERGTAFF. Based on the CDR3 plus reference TRBV28 and TRBJ1-1, the full variable domain is DVKVTQSSRYLVKRTGEKVFLECVQDMDHENMFWYRQDPGLGLRLIYFSYDVKMKEKGDIPEGYSVSREKKERFSLILESASTNQTSMYLCASSERGTAFFGQGTRLTVV.

The chain is built from TRBV20-1 and TRBJ2-3, with TRBD1 matching over 7 bases. CDR3 length: 14 residues. CDR1 is DFQATT, CDR2 SNEGSKA, per germline (reference sequence). J lost 1 base, V lost 3 bases, and 4 bases had no gene match. The DNA of the CDR3 is TGCAGTGCTAGTTCCGACAGGGGCACAGATACGCAGTATTTT. Translated, it gives CSASSDRGTDTQYF.

This rearrangement joins TRBV6-2 or TRBV6-3 to TRBJ2-7; 7 bases fit TRBD2. Germline V gene sequence: CDR1 MNHEY, CDR2 SVGEGT. This CDR3 region has 14 residues. Trimming at V came to 6 bases and at J to 2 bases, leaving 7 bases not matched to a gene. The CDR3 spells CASSRQRGPYEQYF. The CDR3 DNA follows: TGTGCCAGCAGCCGCCAGCGGGGACCCTACGAGCAGTACTTC.

The CDR3 nucleotides are TGTGCCAGCAGTTTTATGGGGACTGAAGCTTTCTTT. It encodes CASSFMGTEAFF. V usage is TRBV27 and J usage is TRBJ1-1, with D uncertain. With 3 bases removed from V and 5 bases from J, the gap between germline ends came to 7 bases. The germline gives CDR1 MNHEY, CDR2 SMNVEV (reference sequence). This CDR3 comprises 12 residues.

The V gene is TRBV19, the J gene TRBJ1-5; D is perhaps TRBD1 (6 bases). Germline V CDR1 and CDR2: LNHDA, SQIVND (reference sequence). The CDR3 is 17 residues long. V gave up 3 bases and J gave up 0 bases, with 15 bases separating them. CDR3 residues: CASSMGGAGYSNQPQHF. CDR3 coding DNA: TGTGCCAGTAGTATGGGGGGGGCAGGGTATAGCAATCAGCCCCAGCATTTT.

This clone was seen a handful of times. The chain is built from TRBV3-1 (or the pseudogene TRBV3-2) and TRBJ2-1; 12 bases are a match to TRBD2. CDR3 length equals 17 residues. Germline values: CDR1 LGHDT, CDR2 YNNKEL (reference sequence). V dropped 4 bases and J dropped 2; count of bases not matched to a gene: 6. This CDR3 is CASSPSLAGGTYNEQFF. The DNA for the CDR3 is TGTGCCAGCAGCCCCTCACTAGCGGGGGGAACCTACAATGAGCAGTTCTTC.

This chain uses TRBV7-9 with TRBJ1-5, with D perhaps TRBD1 (6 bases). The CDR3 runs 14 residues. Trimming removed 4 bases from V and 5 bases from J, with 12 bases in between. Germline-derived CDR1 and CDR2 are SEHNR and FQNEAQ (reference sequence). CDR3 DNA sequence: TGTGCCAGCAGCTCCCCCGAGGGGGATCAGCCCCAGCATTTT. Amino acids: CASSSPEGDQPQHF.

This clone was seen at least ten times. The chain employs TRBV14 and TRBJ1-6; the D gene is possibly TRBD1 (5 bases). Germline values: CDR1 SGHDN, CDR2 FVKESK. The CDR3 length is 17 residues. Trimming pared 1 base from V and 10 bases from J, leaving 20 bases between. The DNA for the CDR3 is TGTGCCAGCAGCCAAGGTAGAGGAGGCAGGGCTGGCTCACCCCTCCACTTT. Protein product: CASSQGRGGRAGSPLHF.

The chain has TRBV28 and TRBJ2-3; tentatively, D is TRBD1 (6 bases). This CDR3 has 17 residues. Trimming left V 4 bases short and J 1 base short, with 18 bases between. The germline V gene encodes CDR1 MDHEN and CDR2 SYDVKM. For the CDR3, the DNA is TGTGCCAGCAGTTCCGGGACAAAGAACTTAGGCACAGATACGCAGTATTTT. Amino acids: CASSSGTKNLGTDTQYF.

This chain links TRBV29-1 with TRBJ2-5, with TRBD2 matching 8 bases. J gave up 5 bases and V 2 bases, and 4 bases lay outside the gene matches. The germline V gene encodes CDR1 SQVTM and CDR2 ANQGSEA. The CDR3 spans 13 residues. CDR3 sequence reads: CSVERAGAETQYF. In DNA form, the CDR3 reads TGCAGCGTTGAACGAGCGGGAGCTGAGACCCAGTACTTC.

J is TRBJ2-7 and V is TRBV2; no definite D call. Germline V CDR1 and CDR2: SNHLY, FYNNEI. The germline V and J ends were trimmed by 6 bases and 5 bases, with 11 bases remaining between them. There are 12 residues in the CDR3. CDR3 loop: CASRLIGDEQYF. The CDR3 bases are TGTGCCAGCAGACTAATAGGCGACGAGCAGTACTTC.

This sequence joins TRBV5-1 and TRBJ1-5; no definite D call. Germline CDR1 is SGHRS and CDR2 is YFSETQ. The CDR3 consists of 13 residues. The ends were cut back, 4 bases at V and 8 bases at J, with 13 bases in the middle. CDR3 in DNA: TGCGCCAGCAGCATAAAACCTGGGGAGCCCCAGCATTTT. It is translated as CASSIKPGEPQHF.